A selection of T cell receptor beta chains follows, all from one sample in a study of shared clonotypes between healthy human individuals. Produced via immunoSEQ multiplex PCR; TCRdb's table is partial and in-frame only. This table holds under 1,900,000 clones, 98% to 99% found once. Sequenced: naive CD4+ T cells sorted from blood. These receptors all stem from a man aged 30-40 years in good health. Each CDR3 is given with its conserved first and last residue. D genes are given only for firm matches.

J gene: TRBJ1-4
V gene: TRBV7-9
D gene: .
CDR3 protein: CASSQQGPNEKLFF
CDR3 DNA: TGTGCCAGCAGCCAACAGGGACCTAATGAAAAACTGTTTTTT

J gene: TRBJ2-1
V gene: TRBV6-6
D gene: .
CDR3 protein: CASSYPNKIPYNEQFF
CDR3 DNA: TGTGCCAGCAGTTACCCTAACAAGATCCCTTACAATGAGCAGTTCTTC

J gene: TRBJ1-5
V gene: TRBV20-1
D gene: .
CDR3 protein: CSARRNQPQHF
CDR3 DNA: TGCAGTGCTAGACGCAATCAGCCCCAGCATTTT

J gene: TRBJ2-3
V gene: TRBV6-1
D gene: .
CDR3 protein: CASSEARGDTQYF
CDR3 DNA: TGTGCCAGCAGTGAAGCGCGGGGAGATACGCAGTATTTT

J gene: TRBJ1-5
V gene: TRBV6-5
D gene: .
CDR3 protein: CASSYSGGSNQPQHF
CDR3 DNA: TGTGCCAGCAGTTACTCAGGGGGGAGCAATCAGCCCCAGCATTTT

J gene: TRBJ2-1
V gene: TRBV5-1
D gene: .
CDR3 protein: CASRENNEQFF
CDR3 DNA: TGCGCCAGCAGGGAGAACAATGAGCAGTTCTTC

J gene: TRBJ1-1
V gene: TRBV7-2
D gene: .
CDR3 protein: CASSPWDGTNTEAFF
CDR3 DNA: TGTGCCAGCAGCCCCTGGGACGGGACTAACACTGAAGCTTTCTTT

J gene: TRBJ2-7
V gene: TRBV6-5
D gene: .
CDR3 protein: CASRRDSYEQYF
CDR3 DNA: TGTGCCAGTCGTCGCGACTCCTACGAGCAGTACTTC

J gene: TRBJ2-1
V gene: TRBV6-5
D gene: .
CDR3 protein: CASSRLPNEQFF
CDR3 DNA: TGTGCCAGCAGTCGTCTACCCAATGAGCAGTTCTTC

J gene: TRBJ1-2
V gene: TRBV6-6
D gene: .
CDR3 protein: CASSYSFQGRTYGYTF
CDR3 DNA: TGTGCCAGCAGTTACTCGTTCCAGGGGCGTACCTATGGCTACACCTTC

J gene: TRBJ2-2
V gene: TRBV18
D gene: TRBD2
CDR3 protein: CASSPTAGPDTGELFF
CDR3 DNA: TGTGCCAGCTCACCAACAGCGGGACCAGACACCGGGGAGCTGTTTTTT

J gene: TRBJ2-3
V gene: TRBV10-2
D gene: TRBD1
CDR3 protein: CASRITGGGGDTQYF
CDR3 DNA: TGCGCCAGCAGGATTACAGGGGGTGGTGGAGATACGCAGTATTTT

J gene: TRBJ2-2
V gene: TRBV11-2
D gene: .
CDR3 protein: CASSLHRVVSGELFF
CDR3 DNA: TGTGCCAGCAGCTTACACAGGGTTGTTTCCGGGGAGCTGTTTTTT